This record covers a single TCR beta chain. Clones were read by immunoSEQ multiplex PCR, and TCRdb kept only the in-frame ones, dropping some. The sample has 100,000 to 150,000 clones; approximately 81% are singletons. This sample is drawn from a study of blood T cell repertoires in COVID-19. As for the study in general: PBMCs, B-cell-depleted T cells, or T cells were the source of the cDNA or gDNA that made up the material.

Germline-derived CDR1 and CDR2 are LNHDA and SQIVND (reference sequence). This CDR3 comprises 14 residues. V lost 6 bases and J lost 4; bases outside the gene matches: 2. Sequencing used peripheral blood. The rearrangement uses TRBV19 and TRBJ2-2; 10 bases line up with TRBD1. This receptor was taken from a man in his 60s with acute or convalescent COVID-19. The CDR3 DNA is TGTGCCAGTAGGAGGACAGGGGGCACCGGGGAGCTGTTTTTT. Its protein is CASRRTGGTGELFF.